A selection of T cell receptor beta chains follows, all from one sample in a study of cytomegalovirus exposure and HLA in healthy donors. The method was immunoSEQ multiplex PCR; TCRdb's version includes in-frame clones alone and lacks a portion of them. The table includes roughly 80,000 clones, about two thirds detected once. Sequences were obtained from PBMCs. The receptors shown here come from a man aged 30 to 45 in good health and CMV-seropositive. Each CDR3 is given with its conserved first and last residue. A D gene is named only where the DNA matches it firmly. Size values are once, few and many counts, or a class for expanded clones, and some rows have none.

D: NA
size: NA
V: TRBV2
J: TRBJ1-6
CDR3: CASSDEQGGRSPLHF
DNA: TGTGCCAGCAGTGATGAACAGGGAGGGAGGTCACCCCTCCACTTT

D: NA
size: NA
V: TRBV6-6
J: TRBJ1-1
CDR3: CASNYETANTEAFF
DNA: TGTGCCAGCAATTACGAGACAGCTAACACTGAAGCTTTCTTT

D: NA
size: NA
V: TRBV5-6
J: TRBJ1-4
CDR3: CASSLMGREANEKLFF
DNA: TGTGCCAGCAGCTTGATGGGGCGCGAAGCTAATGAAAAACTGTTTTTT

D: TRBD2
size: few
V: TRBV9
J: TRBJ2-3
CDR3: CASSASGGTDTQYF
DNA: TGTGCCAGCAGCGCCAGCGGGGGCACAGATACGCAGTATTTT

D: TRBD1
size: NA
V: TRBV28
J: TRBJ1-6
CDR3: CASSLQGGASQSPLHF
DNA: TGTGCCAGCAGCTTACAGGGGGGCGCGAGTCAATCACCCCTCCACTTT

D: NA
size: once
V: TRBV5-1
J: TRBJ2-5
CDR3: CASSFLGGTQETQYF
DNA: TGCGCCAGCAGCTTTCTGGGAGGCACGCAAGAGACCCAGTACTTC

D: NA
size: NA
V: TRBV4-1
J: TRBJ2-7
CDR3: CASSQGGIPEQYF
DNA: TGCGCCAGCAGCCAGGGGGGTATTCCCGAGCAGTACTTC

D: TRBD1
size: once
V: TRBV6-5
J: TRBJ1-4
CDR3: CASTTDRADEKLFF
DNA: TGTGCCAGCACCACCGACAGGGCTGACGAAAAACTGTTTTTT

D: NA
size: NA
V: TRBV28
J: TRBJ2-7
CDR3: CASSPETGTYEQYF
DNA: TGTGCCAGCAGTCCCGAGACTGGAACCTACGAGCAGTACTTC

D: NA
size: NA
V: TRBV25-1
J: TRBJ2-3
CDR3: CASSEGGSTDTQYF
DNA: TGTGCCAGCAGTGAAGGGGGGAGCACAGATACGCAGTATTTT

D: NA
size: NA
V: TRBV5-1
J: TRBJ1-4
CDR3: CASSLGQPTNEKLFF
DNA: TGCGCCAGCAGCTTGGGACAGCCAACTAATGAAAAACTGTTTTTT

D: TRBD2
size: NA
V: TRBV19
J: TRBJ2-2
CDR3: CASGLERATGELFF
DNA: TGTGCCAGTGGACTAGAACGGGCCACCGGGGAGCTGTTTTTT

D: NA
size: NA
V: TRBV25-1
J: TRBJ1-2
CDR3: CASSAGVNNYGYTF
DNA: TGTGCCAGCAGTGCCGGGGTCAATAACTATGGCTACACCTTC

D: NA
size: NA
V: TRBV7-9
J: TRBJ1-4
CDR3: CASSSGGGIRNREGEKLFF
DNA: TGTGCCAGCAGCTCAGGTGGGGGGATTCGAAATAGGGAAGGTGAAAAACTGTTTTTT

D: NA
size: NA
V: TRBV10-3
J: TRBJ2-1
CDR3: CAISGSSSYNEQFF
DNA: TGTGCCATCAGCGGTAGTAGCTCCTACAATGAGCAGTTCTTC

D: TRBD1
size: NA
V: TRBV7-2
J: TRBJ2-5
CDR3: CASSRDRRSQETQYF
DNA: TGTGCCAGCAGCCGGGACAGGAGGTCCCAAGAGACCCAGTACTTC

D: NA
size: NA
V: TRBV29-1
J: TRBJ2-5
CDR3: CSGREIKETQYF
DNA: TGCAGCGGTCGAGAGATCAAAGAGACCCAGTACTTC

D: TRBD1
size: NA
V: TRBV28
J: TRBJ1-6
CDR3: CASSLQGGASQSPLHF
DNA: TGTGCCAGCAGTTTACAGGGGGGCGCGAGTCAATCACCCCTCCACTTT

D: TRBD1
size: NA
V: TRBV2
J: TRBJ2-3
CDR3: CASRADRTSTDTQYF
DNA: TGTGCCAGCAGGGCGGACAGGACCAGCACAGATACGCAGTATTTT

D: TRBD2
size: NA
V: TRBV5-1
J: TRBJ2-2
CDR3: CASSTSQNTGELFF
DNA: TGCGCCTCATCGACTAGCCAGAACACCGGGGAGCTGTTTTTT

D: NA
size: NA
V: TRBV2
J: TRBJ1-2
CDR3: CASSGTGYGCTF
DNA: TGTGCCAGCAGTGGAACAGGATATGGCTGCACCTTC

D: NA
size: NA
V: TRBV5-1
J: TRBJ2-5
CDR3: CASSLGWGPGKETQYF
DNA: TGCGCCAGCAGCTTGGGATGGGGGCCTGGGAAAGAGACCCAGTACTTC

D: TRBD1
size: NA
V: TRBV7-2
J: TRBJ2-7
CDR3: CASTHWALRTGKYEQYF
DNA: TGTGCCAGCACCCACTGGGCGCTCAGGACAGGGAAATACGAGCAGTACTTC

D: TRBD2
size: NA
V: TRBV27
J: TRBJ2-5
CDR3: CASSASGGAGETQYF
DNA: TGTGCCAGCAGTGCCTCCGGGGGGGCGGGAGAGACCCAGTACTTC

D: TRBD2
size: NA
V: TRBV2
J: TRBJ2-7
CDR3: CASSPSGVSYEQYF
DNA: TGTGCCAGCAGTCCTAGCGGGGTCTCCTACGAGCAGTACTTC

D: NA
size: NA
V: TRBV7-9
J: TRBJ1-1
CDR3: CASSPRGTGDTEAFF
DNA: TGTGCCAGCAGCCCACGGGGGACTGGGGACACTGAAGCTTTCTTT

D: NA
size: NA
V: TRBV6-1
J: TRBJ1-6
CDR3: CASSVDNNNSPLHF
DNA: TGTGCCAGCAGTGTTGACAATAATAATTCACCCCTCCACTTT

D: TRBD1
size: few
V: TRBV15
J: TRBJ1-6
CDR3: CATSKRDRVAYSPLHF
DNA: TGTGCCACCAGCAAACGGGACAGGGTAGCTTATTCACCCCTCCACTTT

D: NA
size: NA
V: TRBV10-3
J: TRBJ2-7
CDR3: CAISERVVSSYEQYF
DNA: TGTGCCATCAGTGAACGGGTCGTAAGCTCCTACGAGCAGTACTTC

D: TRBD2
size: NA
V: TRBV4-1
J: TRBJ2-1
CDR3: CASSQDLAGGYYNEQFF
DNA: TGCGCCAGCAGCCAAGATCTAGCGGGGGGGTATTACAATGAGCAGTTCTTC

D: TRBD2
size: once
V: TRBV13
J: TRBJ2-2
CDR3: CASSSPGALAGGWNTGELFF
DNA: TGTGCCAGCAGCTCCCCCGGGGCACTAGCGGGGGGCTGGAACACCGGGGAGCTGTTTTTT

D: NA
size: NA
V: TRBV30
J: TRBJ1-1
CDR3: CAWSVAGGRNTEAFF
DNA: TGTGCCTGGAGTGTAGCCGGGGGGCGGAACACTGAAGCTTTCTTT